At least ten counts were recorded for the clone carrying this T cell receptor (beta chain). The time point: patch test 2, 6 weeks after DPC sensitization. Indicated treatment: therapeutic diphenylcyclopropenone sensitization with weekly scalp DPC. This record belongs to a study of human T cells and chemical hapten exposure. TCRdb reprocessed the RACE reads with MiXCR, giving one entry per CDR3 protein. Among about 40,000 distinct CDR3 sequences listed, approximately 9% were seen once. The CDR3 runs 14 residues. The ends were cut back, 3 bases at V and 0 bases at J, with 7 bases in the middle. The chain recombines TRBV12-3 or TRBV12-4 with TRBJ2-3; unclear D gene. This material consisted of whole blood, taken in connection with sensitization to the hapten diphenylcyclopropenone (DPC). This clonotype was sampled from a woman between 35 and 50 years old with alopecia areata. Some clones in this sample may be carry-over from other donors' samples. CDR3 region: CASSFRRSTDTQYF. As DNA, the CDR3 is TGTGCCAGCAGTTTCCGACGTAGCACAGATACGCAGTATTTT.